Below are 17 T cell receptor beta chains sequenced from a single sample in a study of blood T cell repertoires in COVID-19. Sequencing was performed with immunoSEQ multiplex PCR; in TCRdb, only in-frame clones are kept and a portion is missing. In the table there are 250,000 to 350,000 clones, roughly 90% of which are singletons. Specimen: peripheral blood. Every receptor here comes from a woman between 50 and 59 years old who had recovered from COVID-19.

The V gene is TRBV14, the J gene TRBJ2-1, with 8 bases identical to TRBD1. This CDR3 is 16 amino acids long. CDR1 is SGHDN and CDR2 is FVKESK in the germline V gene. The trim removed 0 bases at V and 4 bases at J, leaving 5 bases unmatched. CDR3 sequence reads: CASSQDRDRRYNEQFF. CDR3 in DNA: TGTGCCAGCAGCCAAGACCGGGACAGGAGATACAATGAGCAGTTCTTC.

CDR3: CASSNVHGTGRWGTEAFF. The CDR3 nucleotides read TGTGCCAGCAGCAACGTACATGGGACAGGAAGGTGGGGCACTGAAGCTTTCTTT. V gene TRBV21-1 combines with J gene TRBJ1-1; the tabulated D call, TRBD1, remains unverified against the DNA. TRBV21-1 is a pseudogene locus. The CDR3 consists of 18 residues.

The rearrangement joins TRBV28 to TRBJ2-2, with 7 bases fitting TRBD2. The CDR3 covers 16 residues. The germline V gene has CDR1 MDHEN and CDR2 SYDVKM. Unmatched junction bases numbered 8, after V lost 1 base and J lost 6 bases. The CDR3 nucleotides read TGTGCCAGCAGTTTATTTCGCGGGAGTAAGGCCGGGGAGCTGTTTTTT. Amino acid sequence: CASSLFRGSKAGELFF.

The CDR3 loop reads CASSGARRYEQYF. The CDR3 coding sequence is TGTGCCAGCAGCGGCGCAAGGAGGTACGAGCAGTACTTC. J is TRBJ2-7 and V is TRBV6-5; TRBD2 might be the D (5 bases). Germline CDR1 MNHEY, CDR2 SVGAGI. V gave up 6 bases and J gave up 4 bases, with 13 bases separating them. There are 13 residues in the CDR3.

The V and J genes are TRBV6-2 or TRBV6-3 and TRBJ2-5; 11 positions agree with TRBD2. Germline loops: CDR1 MNHEY, CDR2 SVGEGT. J was trimmed by 7 bases and V by 6 bases; bases with no gene match: 7. This CDR3 region has 14 residues. CDR3: CASSVAGGPGTQYF. CDR3 coding DNA: TGTGCCAGCAGCGTAGCGGGGGGGCCGGGGACCCAGTACTTC.

There are a few counts of this clone. The chain links TRBV30 to TRBJ1-2; 8 nucleotides align to TRBD1. This CDR3 has 15 residues. Per germline, CDR1 GTSNPN and CDR2 SVGIG (reference sequence). Trimming cost V 0 bases and J 4 bases; bases outside gene matches: 7. The CDR3 bases are TGTGCCTGGAGTGTACTAGGGACAGGTCCCTATGGCTACACCTTC. Residues: CAWSVLGTGPYGYTF.

V is TRBV28 and J is TRBJ1-1; 9 nucleotides line up with TRBD1. The germline V gene encodes CDR1 MDHEN and CDR2 SYDVKM. The J segment lost 5 bases and the V segment lost 2 bases, leaving 6 bases of the junction unmatched. This CDR3 spans 15 amino acids. CDR3 residues: CASSLAGTGRTEAFF. In DNA form, the CDR3 reads TGTGCCAGCAGTTTAGCCGGGACAGGGAGGACTGAAGCTTTCTTT.

This chain joins TRBV7-6 and TRBJ2-3, with D perhaps TRBD2 (5 bases). V was shortened by 5 bases and J by 5 bases, with 17 bases between the two germline ends. From germline, CDR1 is SGHVS and CDR2 FNYEAQ. This CDR3 is 15 amino acids long. The CDR3 DNA sequence: TGTGCCAGCAGCCTTGCCTCTGGGAGTAGAGATACGCAGTATTTT. It encodes CASSLASGSRDTQYF.

V and J are TRBV6-5 and TRBJ1-1; 9 nucleotides align to TRBD1. J gave up 5 bases and V 3 bases, and 7 bases lay outside the gene matches. Per germline, CDR1 MNHEY and CDR2 SVGAGI. This CDR3 region has 15 residues. The CDR3 sequence: CASSYQNRGQTEAFF. In nucleotides, the CDR3 is TGTGCCAGCAGTTATCAGAACAGGGGGCAAACTGAAGCTTTCTTT.

The chain combines TRBV7-2 with TRBJ1-5, with unresolved D. V lost 6 bases and J 3 bases, leaving 18 bases between the germline ends. The CDR3 runs to 16 residues. Germline CDR1 reads SGHTA; CDR2 reads FQGNSA. The CDR3 is CASSSRSSQYNQPQHF. The CDR3 DNA is TGTGCCAGCAGTTCCCGAAGTAGCCAGTACAATCAGCCCCAGCATTTT.

This sequence joins TRBV10-3 and TRBJ2-7; TRBD1 matches 8 bases. Unmatched junction bases numbered 6, after V lost 0 bases and J lost 5 bases. CDR1 is ENHRY and CDR2 is SYGVKD in the germline V gene. This CDR3 has 15 residues. The CDR3 region has the DNA TGTGCCATCAGTGAGTCGGGGCAGGGGGCCCACGAGCAGTACTTC. It codes for CAISESGQGAHEQYF.

Concerning this clone: Other DNA sequences within the sample encode an identical CDR3. The chain combines TRBV28 with TRBJ1-2; a weak D match, TRBD1 (5 bases). This CDR3 contains 13 residues. Germline-derived CDR1 and CDR2 are MDHEN and SYDVKM. V gave up 3 bases and J gave up 2 bases, with 7 bases separating them. The CDR3, as DNA: TGTGCCAGCAGTTTGCGGGGGAACTATGGCTACACCTTC. Protein: CASSLRGNYGYTF.

The chain is built from TRBV11-2 and TRBJ2-2, with D tentatively TRBD2 (5 bases). The CDR3 spans 15 residues. Germline V gene sequence: CDR1 SGHAT, CDR2 FQNNGV. V lost 5 bases, J lost 4 bases, and 14 bases lay in between. CDR3 in amino acids: CASSVGVFGTGELFF. The CDR3 DNA is TGTGCCAGCAGCGTCGGGGTATTTGGCACCGGGGAGCTGTTTTTT. The entire variable domain, with the rest obtained from reference TRBV11-2 and TRBJ2-2, is as follows: EAGVAQSPRYKIIEKRQSVAFWCNPISGHATLYWYQQILGQGPKLLIQFQNNGVVDDSQLPKDRFSAERLKGVDSTLKIQPAKLEDSAVYLCASSVGVFGTGELFFGEGSRLTVL.

The chain is built from TRBV5-5 and TRBJ2-7; 9 nucleotides agree with TRBD2. After removal of 1 base from V and 5 bases from J, the junction contained 4 bases not matched to a gene. CDR1 is SGHKS and CDR2 is YYEKEE in the germline V gene (reference sequence). The CDR3 is 14 residues long. The CDR3: CASSLQGLANEQYF. CDR3 DNA: TGTGCCAGCAGCTTGCAGGGACTAGCTAACGAGCAGTACTTC.

V and J are TRBV5-1 and TRBJ1-6; D is undetermined. V lost 4 bases and J 10 bases, leaving 12 bases between the germline ends. This CDR3 spans 13 amino acids. In germline, CDR1 is SGHRS, CDR2 YFSETQ. The CDR3 nucleotides read TGCGCCAGCAGCGTGGATGCGAAGTCACCCCTCCACTTT. It encodes CASSVDAKSPLHF.

The genes are TRBV30 and TRBJ1-1; 9 nucleotides align to TRBD1. Germline CDR1 is GTSNPN and CDR2 is SVGIG (reference sequence). V was pared by 2 bases and J by 4 bases, with 2 bases of the junction left unmatched. The CDR3 consists of 13 residues. In DNA, the CDR3 is TGTGCCTGGAGTCGACAGGGGGTCACTGAAGCTTTCTTT. Protein sequence: CAWSRQGVTEAFF.

J is TRBJ2-7 and V is TRBV28, with D maybe TRBD2 (5 bases). Looked up from germline, CDR1 is MDHEN and CDR2 is SYDVKM. This CDR3 has 16 amino acids. V dropped 0 bases and J dropped 6 bases, with 18 bases sitting between them. This chain's CDR3 is CASSLWDSNGVGEQYF. CDR3 in DNA: TGTGCCAGCAGTTTATGGGACTCCAACGGGGTGGGCGAGCAGTACTTC.